One and the same sample provided the 21 T cell receptor beta chains below, sequenced in a study of early stage breast cancer tumors. Method: immunoSEQ multiplex PCR; TCRdb's copy keeps in-frame clones and lacks some. The sample records approximately 48,000 clones, about 93% being singletons. Sample: blood. All receptors derive from an older person with breast cancer.

The CDR3 DNA reads TGCGCCAGCAGCTCAACCGGGACAGGGGATGAAAAACTGTTTTTT. It yields the protein CASSSTGTGDEKLFF. V gene TRBV5-1 combines with J gene TRBJ1-4, with 10 bases that match TRBD1. With 3 bases clipped from V and 6 bases from J, the junction kept 5 bases outside the gene matches. Germline CDR1 is SGHRS and CDR2 is YFSETQ. The CDR3 sequence is 15 residues long.

The DNA of the CDR3 is TGCGCCAGCAGCGCCGGGGGAGGGGAGGAGACCCAGTACTTC. This sequence encodes CASSAGGGEETQYF. The chain links TRBV5-1 to TRBJ2-5; TRBD2 matches at 7 bases. This CDR3 is 14 amino acids long. Germline V gene lookup returns CDR1 SGHRS and CDR2 YFSETQ. Trimming cost V 4 bases and J 5 bases; bases outside gene matches: 8.

This clone was observed a single time. J is TRBJ2-7 and V is TRBV7-2, with 15 bases identical to TRBD2. This CDR3 spans 18 amino acids. Trimming removed 5 bases from V and 2 bases from J; junction bases left unmatched: 10. CDR1 and CDR2 (germline): SGHTA, FQGNSA. CDR3 in amino acids: CASSPGLAGGSTTYEQYF. The CDR3 DNA reads TGTGCCAGCAGCCCGGGACTAGCGGGAGGCTCGACCACCTACGAGCAGTACTTC. Full variable domain (missing parts from reference TRBV7-2 and TRBJ2-7): GAGVSQSPSNKVTEKGKDVELRCDPISGHTALYWYRQSLGQGLEFLIYFQGNSAPDKSGLPSDRFSAERTGGSVSTLTIQRTQQEDSAVYLCASSPGLAGGSTTYEQYFGPGTRLTVT.

The V call is TRBV28, the J call TRBJ2-6, with D maybe TRBD1 (6 bases). The germline CDR1 and CDR2 sequences are MDHEN and SYDVKM. CDR3 length equals 18 residues. The V end lost 4 bases, the J end lost 0 bases, and 16 bases lay between the germline ends. The CDR3 sequence: CASSSPGVIFSGANVLTF. The DNA for the CDR3 is TGTGCCAGCAGTTCCCCAGGGGTAATATTCTCTGGGGCCAACGTCCTGACTTTC.

The chain carries TRBV6-5 and TRBJ2-5, with 12 bases lining up with TRBD2. Germline trimming cut 5 bases from V and 2 bases from J; bases unmatched to any gene: 3. Germline V CDR1 and CDR2: MNHEY, SVGAGI. The CDR3 sequence is 15 residues long. CDR3 amino acids: CASSNGLAGQETQYF. DNA for the CDR3: TGTGCCAGCAGTAACGGACTAGCGGGACAAGAGACCCAGTACTTC.

The rearrangement links TRBV28 to TRBJ2-7; weak D call: TRBD1 (5 bases). Germline V gene sequence: CDR1 MDHEN, CDR2 SYDVKM. The CDR3 runs 12 residues. V lost 5 bases, J lost 3 bases, and 8 bases lay in between. The CDR3 is CASSLDSYEQYF. In nucleotides, the CDR3 is TGTGCCAGCAGTCTCGACAGCTACGAGCAGTACTTC.

V is TRBV28 and J is TRBJ1-6, with TRBD1 as a possible D gene (5 bases). The CDR3 runs 15 residues. CDR1 and CDR2 from the germline V gene are MDHEN and SYDVKM. The germline V and J ends were trimmed by 7 bases and 5 bases, with 15 bases remaining between them. CDR3 amino acids: CASTLGGRDNSPLHF. The CDR3 DNA reads as TGTGCCAGCACTCTCGGGGGACGGGATAATTCACCCCTCCACTTT.

This chain connects TRBV7-2 to TRBJ1-5; 7 bases are shared with TRBD1. This CDR3 is 16 amino acids long. The trim removed 5 bases at V and 1 base at J, leaving 8 bases unmatched. Germline V gene lookup returns CDR1 SGHTA and CDR2 FQGNSA. CDR3 sequence reads: CASSPGQRLSNQPQHF. CDR3 bases: TGTGCCAGCAGCCCGGGACAGCGGTTAAGCAATCAGCCCCAGCATTTT.

The CDR3 DNA is TGTGCCCGACCGACGAGGGCGAACACCGGGGAGCTGTTTTTT. Protein sequence: CARPTRANTGELFF. The J gene is TRBJ2-2, the V gene TRBV28; maybe TRBD2 (5 bases). The CDR3 runs 14 residues. Germline values: CDR1 MDHEN, CDR2 SYDVKM. V shed 11 bases and J shed 0 bases, with 13 bases lying between them.

This rearrangement joins TRBV6-1 to TRBJ1-1, with TRBD1 matching 8 bases. The CDR3 runs 14 residues. The V gene's germline CDR1 is MNHNS and CDR2 SASEGT. V dropped 6 bases and J dropped 3; count of bases not matched to a gene: 6. The CDR3 sequence is CASRGWTGHTEAFF. CDR3 nucleotides: TGTGCCAGCAGGGGCTGGACAGGGCACACTGAAGCTTTCTTT.

The chain carries TRBV6-1 and TRBJ2-3; 7 bases line up with TRBD2. The CDR3 has 13 residues. In germline, CDR1 is MNHNS, CDR2 SASEGT. CDR3 bases: TGTGCAAGCCTAGCGGAATACACAGATACGCAGTATTTT. Translating it yields CASLAEYTDTQYF.

V and J are TRBV29-1 and TRBJ2-6, with D maybe TRBD1 (6 bases). The length of the CDR3 is 17 residues. CDR1 is SQVTM, CDR2 ANQGSEA, per germline. Trimming stripped 6 bases from V and 1 base from J, with 19 bases between. CDR3: CSVPMTGNPSGANVLTF. DNA for the CDR3: TGCAGCGTCCCTATGACAGGTAATCCTTCTGGGGCCAACGTCCTGACTTTC.

The genes are TRBV5-1 and TRBJ2-3; no clear D gene. The CDR3 spans 16 residues. The germline V and J ends were trimmed by 0 bases and 6 bases, with 17 bases remaining between them. The V gene's germline CDR1 is SGHRS and CDR2 YFSETQ. As DNA, the CDR3 is TGCGCCAGCAGCTTGGCCCAGCGACCTGGTGGGGATACGCAGTATTTT. This translates into CASSLAQRPGGDTQYF.

The CDR3 is CASSIGQGLNEQFF. CDR3 nucleotides: TGTGCCAGCAGCATAGGACAGGGTTTAAATGAGCAGTTCTTC. The chain has TRBV7-3 and TRBJ2-1, with 8 bases aligning to TRBD1. This CDR3 is built from 14 residues. J lost 7 bases, V lost 5 bases, and 7 bases had no gene match. CDR1 is SGHTA and CDR2 is FQGTGA in the germline V gene.

The chain has TRBV7-2 and TRBJ2-7; TRBD2 is a possible D gene (5 bases). Germline V lookup: CDR1 SGHTA, CDR2 FQGNSA. This CDR3 contains 14 residues. V was pared by 3 bases and J by 5 bases, with 14 bases between. The CDR3 bases are TGTGCCAGCAGCTTCTACGGCTTTAGCGACGAGCAGTACTTC. This encodes CASSFYGFSDEQYF.

This clone was detected only once. The genes are TRBV4-1 and TRBJ2-5; 16 bases fit TRBD2. The CDR3 totals 18 residues. Germline V gene lookup returns CDR1 MGHRA and CDR2 YSYEKL. J was trimmed by 4 bases and V by 2 bases; bases with no gene match: 7. The CDR3 protein is CASSQTGTSGRAGETQYF. The CDR3 DNA follows: TGCGCCAGCAGCCAAACAGGGACTAGCGGGAGGGCCGGAGAGACCCAGTACTTC.

This chain links TRBV7-2 with TRBJ2-1; 9 nucleotides align to TRBD2. The CDR3 runs 17 residues. The J segment lost 10 bases and the V segment lost 4 bases, leaving 17 bases of the junction unmatched. Germline V gives CDR1 SGHTA, CDR2 FQGNSA. CDR3 DNA: TGTGCCAGCAGCTCGCTCCTGGGCGGGGGGGCGATGTGGGAGCAGTTCTTC. The encoded protein is CASSSLLGGGAMWEQFF.

The chain carries TRBV25-1 and TRBJ2-7; 7 bases are shared with TRBD2. The ends lost 4 bases at V and 6 bases at J; junction bases unmatched: 6. There are 13 residues in the CDR3. CDR1 is MGHDK and CDR2 is SYGVNS in the germline V gene. CDR3 coding DNA: TGTGCCAGCAGTGCCTTATCGGGGGGCGAGCAGTACTTC. Encoded protein: CASSALSGGEQYF.

V is TRBV18 and J is TRBJ2-7; TRBD2 matches 9 bases. The V gene's germline CDR1 is KGHSH and CDR2 LQKENI. The CDR3 runs 15 residues. Trimming took 3 bases from V and 2 from J; bases not matched to a gene: 5. The CDR3 sequence: CASSPGGGGPYEQYF. In DNA, the CDR3 is TGTGCCAGCTCACCCGGCGGGGGGGGCCCCTACGAGCAGTACTTC.

In its sample, this clone was seen once. The J gene is TRBJ2-7, the V gene TRBV2; D is uncertain. The CDR3 length is 13 residues. The germline V gene encodes CDR1 SNHLY and CDR2 FYNNEI. The V gene lost 0 bases and the J gene lost 5 bases, with 8 bases spanning the gap. As DNA, the CDR3 is TGTGCCAGCAGTGAAGCCATTAGCCACGAGCAGTACTTC. This sequence encodes CASSEAISHEQYF.

The V and J genes are TRBV6-1 and TRBJ2-1; 12 positions match TRBD2. The CDR3 contains 14 residues. V gave up 5 bases and J gave up 9 bases; unmatched junction bases: 5. Germline lookup yields CDR1 MNHNS and CDR2 SASEGT. CDR3 in amino acids: CASSWTSGTREQFF. In DNA form, the CDR3 reads TGTGCCAGCAGTTGGACTAGCGGGACTCGTGAGCAGTTCTTC.